Below, 12 T cell receptor beta chains from the same sample are listed, as sequenced in a study of blood T cells in healthy people across ages. A second PCR of roughly 7 to 11 cycles used a sample-barcoded 5' primer and a J-beta primer mix. TCRdb redid the calling of the 5' RACE reads with MiXCR, one entry per CDR3 protein. The sample yields more than 1.4 million distinct CDR3 sequences, 40% to 50% seen once. Source material: blood. These receptor sequences come from a young woman in good health.

This clonotype was seen more than once but under ten times. This sequence joins TRBV6-1 and TRBJ2-7, with 9 positions matching TRBD1. Losses at the gene ends were 3 bases for V and 5 bases for J; bases not matched to a gene: 8. CDR1 is MNHNS and CDR2 is SASEGT in the germline V gene. CDR3 size: 15 residues. The CDR3 protein is CASSDPGTGTHEQYF. CDR3 DNA sequence: TGTGCCAGCAGTGACCCCGGGACAGGGACACACGAGCAGTACTTC.

The sample holds a few counts of this clonotype. The chain couples TRBV6-6 to TRBJ2-5; 7 nucleotides line up with TRBD1. The J call may be faulty, since TRBJ2-7 better matches the DNA end. Germline-derived CDR1 and CDR2 are MNHNY and SVGAGI (reference sequence). The CDR3 is made up of 13 amino acids. The CDR3 DNA reads as TGTGCCAGGAGAGGGGGCTCCAAGGACGAGCAGTACTTC. This gives the protein CARRGGSKDEQYF.

V is TRBV20-1 and J is TRBJ1-2; no clear D gene. V was clipped by 0 bases and J by 1 base, with 24 bases between them. The CDR3 sequence is 19 residues long. CDR1 is DFQATT and CDR2 is SNEGSKA in the germline V gene (reference sequence). CDR3 in amino acids: CSARDLGPPRTAINYGYTF. DNA of the CDR3: TGCAGTGCTAGAGATCTCGGACCCCCTCGCACAGCAATTAACTATGGCTACACCTTC.

V and J are TRBV20-1 and TRBJ2-3, with D unclear. Trimming took off 1 base at V and 2 bases at J, with 10 bases between the two ends. From germline, CDR1 is DFQATT and CDR2 SNEGSKA (reference sequence). This CDR3 spans 14 amino acids. The CDR3 DNA follows: TGCAGTGCTAGAGGGGGTCATCTCACAGATACGCAGTATTTT. Its protein is CSARGGHLTDTQYF.

This clonotype occurred once. CDR3 loop: CASSPEVGRGQPQHF. The DNA of the CDR3 is TGTGCCAGCAGCCCGGAGGTGGGGCGGGGGCAGCCCCAGCATTTT. The chain recombines TRBV2 with TRBJ1-5; the D gene is possibly TRBD1 (5 bases). Trimming stripped 6 bases from V and 7 bases from J, with 19 bases between. The CDR3 has 15 amino acids. Germline lookup yields CDR1 SNHLY and CDR2 FYNNEI.

The chain couples TRBV7-4 to TRBJ2-1, with unresolved D. Near its end, the DNA agrees better with TRBJ2-7, so the J call may be wrong. Germline CDR1 is SGHVT and CDR2 is SQSDAQ. The CDR3 extends over 17 amino acids. CDR3 in amino acids: CASSLGEVGGSYNEQYF. DNA of the CDR3: TGTGCCAGCAGCTTAGGTGAGGTCGGCGGCTCCTACAATGAGCAGTACTTC.

The rearrangement uses TRBV5-1 and TRBJ1-5; D not resolved. The CDR3 runs 11 residues. Germline assignment: CDR1 SGHRS and CDR2 YFSETQ. The V gene lost 7 bases and the J gene lost 12 bases, with 14 bases spanning the gap. The CDR3 nucleotides are TGCGCCAGCGGCCTCCCCTCGGGCCAGCATTTT. Protein product: CASGLPSGQHF.

V is TRBV2 and J is TRBJ2-1; the D gene is possibly TRBD2 (6 bases). This CDR3 spans 13 amino acids. Between the trimmed V and J ends, which lost 2 bases and 6 bases, there was a span of 8 bases. In germline, CDR1 is SNHLY, CDR2 FYNNEI. CDR3 protein: CASSEFSGNEQFF. The DNA for the CDR3 is TGTGCCAGCAGTGAATTTAGCGGCAATGAGCAGTTCTTC.

Concerning this clonotype: A read error may produce the germline difference seen at one junction end. The rearrangement links TRBV20-1 to TRBJ2-5; 8 bases align to TRBD2. The J call is uncertain, as TRBJ2-7 better fits the DNA end. There are 13 residues in the CDR3. Germline V lookup: CDR1 DFQATT, CDR2 SNEGSKA (reference sequence). The CDR3 coding sequence is TGCAGAGCTACCAGCGGGAGTAAGTACGAGCAGTACTTC. Amino acid sequence: CRATSGSKYEQYF.

This chain joins TRBV4-1 and TRBJ2-3, with D maybe TRBD2 (5 bases). The CDR3 extends over 16 amino acids. Germline assignment: CDR1 MGHRA and CDR2 YSYEKL. Trimming stripped 2 bases from V and 0 bases from J, with 12 bases between. CDR3 nucleotides: TGCGCCAGCAGCCAACGGGCTGCGGGTAGCACAGATACGCAGTATTTT. Protein sequence: CASSQRAAGSTDTQYF.

In the case of this clonotype: Mismatch with germline at one junction end may stem from a read error. The chain has TRBV20-1 and TRBJ2-5; unclear D gene. The closer fit of TRBJ2-7 to the DNA end suggests the J call may be wrong. Germline V lookup: CDR1 DFQATT, CDR2 SNEGSKA (reference sequence). The CDR3 covers 14 residues. The CDR3 nucleotides read TGCAATGCTCAAAGCCCAGGTGTCTCCTACGAGCAGTACTTC. It translates to CNAQSPGVSYEQYF.

The chain employs TRBV12-3 or TRBV12-4 and TRBJ2-7, with TRBD2 identical over 10 bases. The CDR3 spans 13 residues. V lost 8 bases, J lost 9 bases, and 10 bases stayed unmatched. In DNA, the CDR3 is TGTGCCAGCTCAGCTAGCGGGAGAACCGGGCAGTACTTC. This translates into CASSASGRTGQYF.